These 25 T cell receptor beta chains came from one sample sequenced in a study of identical twins. A single record per CDR3 protein comes from TCRdb applying MiXCR to the 5' RACE reads. The data show roughly 570,000 distinct CDR3 sequences, roughly 9.9% seen once. These sequences were also reported in another study, on yellow fever vaccine responses in identical twins.

The sample consisted of PBMCs. These receptors all stem from a woman between 18 and 29 years old in good health.

This clonotype has a count of ten or more. This sequence joins TRBV25-1 and TRBJ2-3; D is possibly TRBD2 (7 bases). This CDR3 is built from 14 residues. Trimming shortened V by 6 bases and J by 3 bases, and 13 bases separated the two germline ends. CDR1 and CDR2 from the germline V gene are MGHDK and SYGVNS. The chain's CDR3 is CASRRGGPTDTQYF. CDR3 bases: TGTGCCAGCAGGAGGGGGGGGCCAACAGATACGCAGTATTTT.

Ten or more counts support this clonotype. The chain uses TRBV12-3 or TRBV12-4 and TRBJ1-1, with D perhaps TRBD1 (5 bases). With 3 bases removed from V and 11 bases from J, the gap between germline ends came to 13 bases. This CDR3 has 12 amino acids. CDR3 DNA: TGTGCCAGCAGTTTTCAGGGAGCCGGGGCTTTCTTT. This sequence encodes CASSFQGAGAFF.

This clonotype was detected a few times. The chain is built from TRBV12-3 or TRBV12-4 and TRBJ2-1, with a possible D match to TRBD2 (5 bases). The CDR3 sequence is 13 residues long. The V end lost 5 bases, the J end lost 6 bases, and 11 bases lay between the germline ends. CDR3 nucleotide sequence: TGTGCCAGCAGTGCCGGGGTGGGCAATGAGCAGTTCTTC. This codes for CASSAGVGNEQFF.

This clonotype appeared many times. This chain uses TRBV12-3 or TRBV12-4 with TRBJ1-5; a weak D match, TRBD1 (5 bases). V was pared by 3 bases and J by 2 bases, with 11 bases between. This CDR3 spans 15 amino acids. The CDR3 reads CASSFGGGGNQPQHF. In DNA, the CDR3 is TGTGCCAGCAGTTTCGGGGGGGGGGGCAATCAGCCCCAGCATTTT.

This clonotype was detected many times. This sequence joins TRBV20-1 and TRBJ1-5; 9 bases line up with TRBD1. V was pared by 5 bases and J by 1 base, with 15 bases of the junction left unmatched. The CDR3 contains 18 residues. The germline V gene encodes CDR1 DFQATT and CDR2 SNEGSKA (reference sequence). CDR3 DNA: TGCAGTGCTGCTCCTCTGGGGACAGGGTCCGCGAGCAATCAGCCCCAGCATTTT. It codes for CSAAPLGTGSASNQPQHF.

V is TRBV6-5 and J is TRBJ1-4, with D unresolved. Trimming left V 4 bases short and J 4 bases short, with 7 bases between. This CDR3 is built from 13 residues. Looked up from germline, CDR1 is MNHEY and CDR2 is SVGAGI. The CDR3 sequence is CASSLGSNEKLFF. For the CDR3, the DNA is TGTGCCAGCAGTTTGGGCAGTAATGAAAAACTGTTTTTT.

CDR3 nucleotide sequence: TGTGCCAGCAGCTTGGAACTGTTAGGTGCGAGCGGAGAGACCCAGTACTTC. This codes for CASSLELLGASGETQYF. V usage is TRBV5-6 and J usage is TRBJ2-5; D may be TRBD2 (5 bases). V shed 0 bases and J shed 4 bases, with 19 bases lying between them. The germline V gene encodes CDR1 SGHDT and CDR2 YYEEEE. There are 17 residues in the CDR3.

V gene TRBV7-8 combines with J gene TRBJ2-3; 7 bases agree with TRBD2. The CDR3 contains 17 residues. CDR1 is SGHVS and CDR2 is FQNEAQ in the germline V gene. The V and J ends lost 5 bases and 6 bases, in that order; junction bases with no gene match: 17. This CDR3 is CASSALLRAGEADTQYF. CDR3 in DNA: TGTGCCAGCAGCGCCCTCCTGCGGGCGGGAGAGGCGGATACGCAGTATTTT.

The rearrangement links TRBV3-1 to TRBJ2-1, with D possibly being TRBD2 (6 bases). With 6 bases removed from V and 2 bases from J, the gap between germline ends came to 11 bases. This CDR3 comprises 14 residues. Germline V gives CDR1 LGHDT, CDR2 YNNKEL (reference sequence). The CDR3 reads CASRGGGTYNEQFF. CDR3 in DNA: TGTGCCAGCAGAGGTGGGGGGACCTACAATGAGCAGTTCTTC.

V is TRBV20-1 and J is TRBJ2-3, with 12 bases fitting TRBD2. CDR1 is DFQATT and CDR2 is SNEGSKA in the germline V gene (reference sequence). With V trimmed by 0 bases and J by 3 bases, 1 base remained unmatched. The CDR3 covers 15 residues. The CDR3 DNA reads TGCAGTGCTAGAGAACTAGCGGGGGGTACAGATACGCAGTATTTT. Translating gives CSARELAGGTDTQYF.

This clonotype was detected many times. This chain links TRBV7-9 with TRBJ2-2; unclear D gene. The CDR3 totals 15 residues. Germline lookup yields CDR1 SEHNR and CDR2 FQNEAQ (reference sequence). V was trimmed by 5 bases and J by 1 base, leaving 11 bases between them. CDR3 sequence (DNA): TGTGCCAGCAGCCCCTGGCAGTTGAACACCGGGGAGCTGTTTTTT. It encodes CASSPWQLNTGELFF.

DNA of the CDR3: TGTGCCAGCAGCGCCGGACTAGGCCAAGAGACCCAGTACTTC. Encoded protein: CASSAGLGQETQYF. V is TRBV11-3 and J is TRBJ2-5; TRBD2 matches at 7 bases. Unmatched junction bases numbered 4, after V lost 5 bases and J lost 1 base. The CDR3 has 14 amino acids. Germline V gene data show CDR1 as SGHNT and CDR2 as YENEEA.

The chain carries TRBV27 and TRBJ2-1; 8 bases match TRBD2. V lost 6 bases to trimming and J lost 1 base; unmatched junction nucleotides: 8. The germline gives CDR1 MNHEY, CDR2 SMNVEV (reference sequence). This CDR3 contains 16 residues. The CDR3 sequence is CASSDGGGLSYNEQFF. The DNA of the CDR3 is TGTGCCAGCAGCGACGGGGGGGGCTTATCCTACAATGAGCAGTTCTTC.

This clonotype was counted only a few times. V is TRBV5-1 and J is TRBJ1-5; 8 bases map to TRBD1. Germline CDR1 and CDR2: SGHRS and YFSETQ. The junction had 12 bases not matched to a gene; V was cut back by 6 bases and J by 7 bases. The CDR3 is made up of 15 amino acids. The CDR3 coding sequence is TGCGCCAGCATCCCCCCCCTGGACAGGGTGCAGCCCCAGCATTTT. As protein: CASIPPLDRVQPQHF.

This clonotype appeared many times. V usage is TRBV5-6 and J usage is TRBJ1-1; D is unresolved. Trimming shortened V by 1 base and J by 0 bases, and 13 bases separated the two germline ends. This CDR3 is 16 amino acids long. CDR1 SGHDT and CDR2 YYEEEE come from the germline V gene. CDR3 protein: CASSLKFNSLNTEAFF. CDR3 in DNA: TGTGCCAGCAGCTTGAAATTTAACAGCCTGAACACTGAAGCTTTCTTT. The entire variable domain, with the rest obtained from reference TRBV5-6 and TRBJ1-1, is as follows: DAGVTQSPTHLIKTRGQQVTLRCSPKSGHDTVSWYQQALGQGPQFIFQYYEEEERQRGNFPDRFSGHQFPNYSSELNVNALLLGDSALYLCASSLKFNSLNTEAFFGQGTRLTVV.

The V gene is TRBV6-1, the J gene TRBJ2-3, with 10 positions matching TRBD2. The germline V gene encodes CDR1 MNHNS and CDR2 SASEGT. This CDR3 has 15 amino acids. J lost 6 bases, V lost 6 bases, and 9 bases had no gene match. CDR3 in DNA: TGTGCCAGCAGCCTTTCAGCGGGGGGGCCGGATACGCAGTATTTT. This codes for CASSLSAGGPDTQYF.

As concerns this clonotype: An end of the junction differs from the germline gene, which may be a read error. The chain joins TRBV5-1 to TRBJ2-3; 10 bases are a match to TRBD2. This CDR3 spans 19 amino acids. Germline CDR1 SGHRS, CDR2 YFSETQ. The CDR3 sequence: CASSKGTLAGALSTDTKYF. CDR3 DNA: TGCGCCAGCAGCAAGGGAACCCTAGCGGGGGCCCTTAGCACAGATACGAAGTATTTT.

This clonotype was recorded a few times. The chain employs TRBV7-9 and TRBJ1-1, with D perhaps matching TRBD1 (5 bases). V was trimmed by 6 bases and J by 0 bases, leaving 8 bases between them. CDR3 length: 13 residues. Per the germline V gene, CDR1 is SEHNR and CDR2 is FQNEAQ (reference sequence). CDR3 DNA sequence: TGTGCCAGCAGGGGGCAGGTGAACACTGAAGCTTTCTTT. It yields the protein CASRGQVNTEAFF.

The V and J genes are TRBV5-1 and TRBJ2-7; D gene ambiguous. Trimming pared 0 bases from V and 4 bases from J, leaving 14 bases between. CDR1 and CDR2 from the germline V gene are SGHRS and YFSETQ. The length of the CDR3 is 15 residues. Here the CDR3 reads CASSLGQETLYEQYF. As DNA, the CDR3 is TGCGCCAGCAGCTTGGGGCAGGAGACCTTGTACGAGCAGTACTTC.

The chain joins TRBV14 to TRBJ2-2; TRBD1 agrees at 8 bases. Trimming at V came to 0 bases and at J to 7 bases, leaving 4 bases not matched to a gene. The CDR3 contains 15 residues. Germline lookup yields CDR1 SGHDN and CDR2 FVKESK. Here the CDR3 DNA reads TGTGCCAGCAGCCAAGATTTTGGGACAGGCGGGGAGCTGTTTTTT. It is translated as CASSQDFGTGGELFF.

This clonotype has more than one count but fewer than ten. The chain links TRBV6-1 to TRBJ2-1; D gene unclear. The V gene's germline CDR1 is MNHNS and CDR2 SASEGT. Trimming took 2 bases from V and 2 from J, leaving 1 base between them. The CDR3 has 12 amino acids. In DNA form, the CDR3 reads TGTGCCAGCAGTGAACCCTACAATGAGCAGTTCTTC. Amino acid sequence: CASSEPYNEQFF.

This clonotype was observed many times. CDR3 in amino acids: CASSDASGAGIDEQYF. The CDR3, as DNA: TGTGCCAGCAGTGATGCGTCGGGAGCTGGTATCGACGAGCAGTACTTC. The chain is built from TRBV6-4 and TRBJ2-7; D may be TRBD2 (6 bases). In germline, CDR1 is MRHNA, CDR2 SNTAGT. The CDR3 has 16 amino acids. Trimming left V 3 bases short and J 5 bases short, with 20 bases between.

This clonotype has more than one count but fewer than ten. The rearrangement uses TRBV2 and TRBJ1-3; D is undetermined. Germline CDR1 reads SNHLY; CDR2 reads FYNNEI. Trimming cost V 2 bases and J 0 bases, with 14 bases left between them. The CDR3 covers 17 residues. CDR3 sequence (DNA): TGTGCCAGCAGTGAATTAGCAAGGACCTACTCTGGAAACACCATATATTTT. As protein: CASSELARTYSGNTIYF.

This clonotype was observed a handful of times. Written as DNA, the CDR3 is TGCAGCGTTGAAGGGACTAGCGGGGGTCCCTCCTACAATGAGCAGTTCTTC. Translating it yields CSVEGTSGGPSYNEQFF. The chain carries TRBV29-1 and TRBJ2-1; 13 positions match TRBD2. The CDR3 is made up of 17 amino acids. The germline CDR1 and CDR2 sequences are SQVTM and ANQGSEA. V shed 1 base, J shed 0 bases, and the junction held 3 bases outside the gene matches.

This clonotype was detected a few times. The chain joins TRBV28 to TRBJ2-5; 8 nucleotides align to TRBD2. Germline V gives CDR1 MDHEN, CDR2 SYDVKM. V was pared by 4 bases and J by 2 bases, with 12 bases of the junction left unmatched. This CDR3 has 17 amino acids. The CDR3 protein is CASSSPQRGLPQETQYF. CDR3 DNA sequence: TGTGCCAGCAGTTCCCCTCAGCGGGGGCTTCCTCAAGAGACCCAGTACTTC.